Sequencing of this T cell receptor (beta chain) was carried out in a study of OX40 agonist ivuxolimab in advanced cancers. For the study at large: Patients were infused with ivuxolimab every 2 weeks at 0.01 to 10 mg/kg. A mean age of roughly 60 years, range about 20 to 85, was recorded, and about 83% were male. Findings and limits, study-wide: The authors also found low normalized T-cell clonal expansion in some nonresponders.

With respect to this clone: Its antigen remains unidentified.

Method: immunoSEQ multiplex PCR; TCRdb's copy keeps in-frame clones and lacks some. The sample contains about 77,000 clones, around 87% of which appear only once. The germline V gene has CDR1 LNHDA and CDR2 SQIVND (reference sequence). The CDR3 contains 12 residues. V lost 7 bases and J 2 bases, leaving 5 bases between the germline ends. The sequencing used CD4+ or CD8+ T cells sorted from blood, collected in a trial of the OX40 agonist ivuxolimab. This sequence was found in an adult with an advanced solid tumor such as melanoma, head and neck, liver or kidney cancer. This chain connects TRBV19 to TRBJ1-4, with D unresolved. The CDR3 nucleotides are TGTGCCAGTACTGGGACTAATGAAAAACTGTTTTTT. Protein product: CASTGTNEKLFF.